The next 4 T cell receptor beta chains were all read from a single sample in a study of CD8+ T cells in alopecia areata. Extracted RNA was reverse transcribed into cDNA, the sequencing template. Sequenced by immunoSEQ multiplex PCR; TCRdb stores in-frame clones only, minus some. The table lists around 190,000 clones, around 60% of them singletons. Specified treatment: oral pan-JAK inhibitor, 5-10 mg twice daily. Material: CD4+ T cells sorted from blood, obtained at roughly week 49, from a patient treated with tofacitinib. The receptors originated from a human donor with alopecia areata.

This clone has only a few counts. J is TRBJ1-1 and V is TRBV27; D unresolved. The germline V gene has CDR1 MNHEY and CDR2 SMNVEV (reference sequence). The length of the CDR3 is 14 residues. Trimming stripped 3 bases from V and 0 bases from J, with 8 bases between. The DNA of the CDR3 is TGTGCCAGCAGTTTCAGCGGGATGAACACTGAAGCTTTCTTT. This sequence encodes CASSFSGMNTEAFF.

This clone was observed a handful of times. The chain joins TRBV10-3 to TRBJ1-6; D is unresolved. Trimming stripped 4 bases from V and 8 bases from J, with 6 bases between. The CDR3 is 12 amino acids. From germline, CDR1 is ENHRY and CDR2 SYGVKD. DNA of the CDR3: TGTGCCATCAGTGCCCAAGATTCACCCCTCCACTTT. Its translation is CAISAQDSPLHF.

This chain links TRBV5-1 with TRBJ1-6, with D uncertain. The germline V and J ends were trimmed by 5 bases and 5 bases, with 11 bases remaining between them. Germline V gene data show CDR1 as SGHRS and CDR2 as YFSETQ. The CDR3 runs 14 residues. CDR3 bases: TGCGCCAGCAGAGAGAGAGGAGATAATTCACCCCTCCACTTT. Translated: CASRERGDNSPLHF.

This clone turned up a few times. The rearrangement joins TRBV7-3 to TRBJ2-7, with D perhaps assigned TRBD1 or TRBD2 (5 bases each). Germline V gene data show CDR1 as SGHTA and CDR2 as FQGTGA. The V and J ends lost 4 bases and 2 bases respectively, with 15 bases between them. This CDR3 region has 15 residues. The chain's CDR3 is CASSSGAGTAYEQYF. The CDR3 DNA reads as TGTGCCAGCAGCTCCGGGGCCGGAACGGCCTACGAGCAGTACTTC.